This passage covers 14 T cell receptor beta chains from one sample sequenced in a study of blood T cell repertoires in COVID-19. Produced via immunoSEQ multiplex PCR; TCRdb's table is partial and in-frame only. The sample shows 200,000 to 300,000 clones, approximately 90% of them seen only once. The specimen sequenced was PBMCs or T cells enriched from blood (not recorded which). These receptors were collected from a man aged 50 or older who had been exposed to COVID-19.

The chain carries TRBV19 and TRBJ2-2, with D possibly TRBD2 on 5 matching bases. This CDR3 is 16 amino acids long. CDR1 is LNHDA, CDR2 SQIVND, per germline (reference sequence). V lost 5 bases to trimming and J lost 5 bases, with 18 bases between them. This CDR3 is CASSPHMKRGTGELFF. In DNA form, the CDR3 reads TGTGCCAGTAGTCCGCACATGAAAAGAGGGACCGGGGAGCTGTTTTTT.

This clone was recorded only once. The chain carries TRBV27 and TRBJ2-1; 7 nucleotides line up with TRBD2. V lost 3 bases, J lost 0 bases, and 8 bases stayed unmatched. This CDR3 comprises 17 residues. Per the germline V gene, CDR1 is MNHEY and CDR2 is SMNVEV (reference sequence). CDR3 region: CASSLGAGRPSYNEQFF. In DNA form, the CDR3 reads TGTGCCAGCAGTTTGGGAGCGGGGCGGCCCTCCTACAATGAGCAGTTCTTC.

The V and J genes are TRBV18 and TRBJ2-7, with 9 bases lining up with TRBD2. This CDR3 comprises 13 residues. The J segment lost 6 bases and the V segment lost 3 bases, leaving 3 bases of the junction unmatched. Germline V CDR1 and CDR2: KGHSH, LQKENI. This CDR3 reads CASSPGTSSEQYV. The DNA for the CDR3 is TGTGCCAGCTCACCGGGGACTAGCAGCGAGCAGTACGTC.

The chain is built from TRBV2 and TRBJ1-5; possibly TRBD1 for D (6 bases). Deletions cut 6 bases from V and 1 base from J, with 16 bases between. This CDR3 contains 16 residues. Germline CDR1 reads SNHLY; CDR2 reads FYNNEI. CDR3: CASRGGPGRSNQPQHF. CDR3 sequence (DNA): TGTGCCAGCAGGGGGGGGCCGGGGCGCAGCAATCAGCCCCAGCATTTT.

This chain links TRBV24-1 with TRBJ2-1, with D possibly matching TRBD1 (7 bases). CDR1 and CDR2 (germline): KGHDR, SFDVKD. CDR3 length: 16 residues. The V end lost 5 bases, the J end lost 1 base, and 14 bases lay between the germline ends. The CDR3 DNA reads as TGTGCCACCAGTGTCTCGACAGGGAGGTCCTACAATGAGCAGTTCTTC. Encoded protein: CATSVSTGRSYNEQFF.

This clone has a single count. This chain links TRBV2 with TRBJ1-2, with a weak D call TRBD1 (5 bases). Germline V gene lookup returns CDR1 SNHLY and CDR2 FYNNEI. The CDR3 is made up of 13 amino acids. V was trimmed by 7 bases and J by 4 bases, leaving 13 bases between them. CDR3: CASTPGQGYGYTF. The CDR3 DNA reads TGTGCCAGCACCCCCGGTCAGGGCTATGGCTACACCTTC.

V is TRBV7-8 and J is TRBJ1-4; TRBD1 matches at 7 bases. Germline CDR1 reads SGHVS; CDR2 reads FQNEAQ. Germline trimming cut 1 base from V and 7 bases from J; bases unmatched to any gene: 6. The length of the CDR3 is 15 residues. CDR3 residues: CASSLVRGRSEKLFF. CDR3 sequence (DNA): TGTGCCAGCAGCTTAGTTAGGGGGCGTAGTGAAAAACTGTTTTTT.

The CDR3 protein is CASRDTTKPQHF. CDR3 bases: TGTGCCAGCAGGGACACAACGAAGCCCCAGCATTTT. The chain joins TRBV2 to TRBJ1-5; TRBD1 might be the D (5 bases). Trimming took off 6 bases at V and 8 bases at J, with 11 bases between the two ends. Germline-derived CDR1 and CDR2 are SNHLY and FYNNEI. CDR3 size: 12 residues. Looking up the rest from reference TRBV2 and TRBJ1-5 gives the full variable domain: EPEVTQTPSHQVTQMGQEVILRCVPISNHLYFYWYRQILGQKVEFLVSFYNNEISEKSEIFDDQFSVERPDGSNFTLKIRSTKLEDSAMYFCASRDTTKPQHFGDGTRLSIL.

This chain connects TRBV19 to TRBJ1-5; D uncertain. Trimming removed 5 bases at V and 6 bases at J, with 17 bases between. This CDR3 contains 15 residues. In germline, CDR1 is LNHDA, CDR2 SQIVND (reference sequence). The CDR3 bases are TGTGCCAGTAGTTCGGGCAGAGGGCTCTTTCAGCCCCAGCATTTT. Its protein product is CASSSGRGLFQPQHF.

The chain combines TRBV18 with TRBJ1-3; tentative D call: TRBD1 (6 bases). The length of the CDR3 is 14 residues. V was cut by 6 bases and J by 3 bases, with 12 bases left in between. CDR1 KGHSH and CDR2 LQKENI come from the germline V gene. CDR3 in amino acids: CASSGTGFGNTIYF. The DNA of the CDR3 is TGTGCCAGCTCCGGAACAGGGTTTGGAAACACCATATATTTT.

V and J are TRBV18 and TRBJ1-2; the match to TRBD1 covers 11 bases. Looked up from germline, CDR1 is KGHSH and CDR2 is LQKENI. The CDR3 extends over 19 amino acids. Trimming cost V 3 bases and J 4 bases; bases outside gene matches: 16. The CDR3 spells CASSPNSGAGTGGGYGYTF. DNA of the CDR3: TGTGCCAGCTCACCCAACTCAGGGGCCGGGACAGGGGGAGGCTATGGCTACACCTTC.

The V call is TRBV6-5, the J call TRBJ1-1; the D is unclear. Germline lookup yields CDR1 MNHEY and CDR2 SVGAGI. The CDR3 covers 13 residues. V was trimmed by 5 bases and J by 4 bases, leaving 11 bases between them. This CDR3 is CASSPFSGTEAFF. CDR3 DNA sequence: TGTGCCAGCAGTCCTTTCTCCGGCACTGAAGCTTTCTTT.

V gene TRBV5-4 combines with J gene TRBJ1-1; no clear D gene. The CDR3 is made up of 13 amino acids. V was clipped by 1 base and J by 0 bases, with 4 bases between them. Germline CDR1 is SGHNT and CDR2 is YYREEE (reference sequence). The CDR3 region is CASSLLMNTEAFF. CDR3 sequence (DNA): TGTGCCAGCAGCTTGTTAATGAACACTGAAGCTTTCTTT.

The chain couples TRBV18 to TRBJ1-4; 8 bases are shared with TRBD1. There are 16 residues in the CDR3. V lost 3 bases, J lost 4 bases, and 7 bases stayed unmatched. CDR1 is KGHSH and CDR2 is LQKENI in the germline V gene. The CDR3 DNA sequence: TGTGCCAGCTCACCCCTGACAGGGGACCTTAATGAAAAACTGTTTTTT. Its protein is CASSPLTGDLNEKLFF.